The present TCR beta chain was sequenced within a study of T cell responses to AZD1222 COVID-19 vaccine. The protocol was immunoSEQ multiplex PCR, while the TCRdb copy is restricted to in-frame clones and leaves out a portion. The table lists around 120,000 clones, 70% to 90% of them singletons, with more than 7.5% in the top ten. Overall study results and limits: White British donors predominated, females outnumbered males, and clonal diversity was possibly underestimated. Seropositive status at baseline applied to only five to seven AZD1222 recipients. Repertoires were obtained only post-peak T cell response.

Germline V gives CDR1 SSHAT, CDR2 FNYEAQ (reference sequence). CDR3 length: 13 amino acids. Concerning this clone itself: Antigen specificity is unknown. One end of the junction is discordant with germline, which a read error may explain.

The chain employs TRBV7-7 and TRBJ1-1; D gene unclear. This clonotype was sampled from an adult in good health. Here the sequenced sample was peripheral blood, taken on day 0 of AZD1222 vaccination. The CDR3 loop reads CASSQDRFTEAFF. DNA for the CDR3: TGTGCTAGCAGCCAAGACCGTTTCACTGAAGCTTTCTTT. The full variable domain, in which reference TRBV7-7 and TRBJ1-1 provide the parts outside the CDR3, is GAGVSQSPRYKVTKRGQDVTLRCDPISSHATLYWYQQALGQGPEFLTYFNYEAQPDKSGLPSDRFSAERPEGSISTLTIQRTEQRDSAMYRCASSQDRFTEAFFGQGTRLTVV.